This TCR beta chain was profiled in a study of T-cell reconstitution after alpha-beta-depleted transplantation in children. A library of TCRbeta sequences, prepared with unique molecular identifiers, was generated. TCRdb independently ran MiXCR on the PCR reads; one entry per CDR3 protein. Of more than 85,000 distinct CDR3 sequences detected, 10% to 13% appear once; the ten largest clones hold 8%. Germline V gene sequence: CDR1 SGHRS, CDR2 YFSETQ. The ends were cut back, 4 bases at V and 5 bases at J, with 13 bases in the middle. The CDR3 is made up of 13 amino acids. This clonotype was counted ten times or more.

The sample consisted of PBMCs from the stem cell graft donor, taken from the stem cell graft. This rearrangement joins TRBV5-1 to TRBJ2-7; tentatively, D is TRBD1 (6 bases). This receptor was obtained from a human donor who donated a stem cell graft to a child with acute lymphoblastic leukemia. In DNA, the CDR3 is TGCGCCAGCAGCCGACAGGACACTGACGAGCAGTACTTC. It translates to CASSRQDTDEQYF.